This TCR beta chain was captured by sequencing in a study of blood T cell repertoires in COVID-19. CDR3 length: 12 amino acids. The germline V gene encodes CDR1 SGDLS and CDR2 YYNGEE. The V and J ends lost 3 bases and 6 bases respectively, with 10 bases between them. The table came from immunoSEQ multiplex PCR; TCRdb's copy has only in-frame clones and leaves some out. The data hold 85,000 to 95,000 clones, with about 88% observed a single time. The J gene is TRBJ2-7, the V gene TRBV9; no reliable D call. Sequencing was performed on peripheral blood. The sequence was obtained from a woman aged 80 or over with active COVID-19. The CDR3 DNA sequence: TGTGCCAGCAGCGCCAATTCCGGCGAGCAGTACTTC. This encodes CASSANSGEQYF.